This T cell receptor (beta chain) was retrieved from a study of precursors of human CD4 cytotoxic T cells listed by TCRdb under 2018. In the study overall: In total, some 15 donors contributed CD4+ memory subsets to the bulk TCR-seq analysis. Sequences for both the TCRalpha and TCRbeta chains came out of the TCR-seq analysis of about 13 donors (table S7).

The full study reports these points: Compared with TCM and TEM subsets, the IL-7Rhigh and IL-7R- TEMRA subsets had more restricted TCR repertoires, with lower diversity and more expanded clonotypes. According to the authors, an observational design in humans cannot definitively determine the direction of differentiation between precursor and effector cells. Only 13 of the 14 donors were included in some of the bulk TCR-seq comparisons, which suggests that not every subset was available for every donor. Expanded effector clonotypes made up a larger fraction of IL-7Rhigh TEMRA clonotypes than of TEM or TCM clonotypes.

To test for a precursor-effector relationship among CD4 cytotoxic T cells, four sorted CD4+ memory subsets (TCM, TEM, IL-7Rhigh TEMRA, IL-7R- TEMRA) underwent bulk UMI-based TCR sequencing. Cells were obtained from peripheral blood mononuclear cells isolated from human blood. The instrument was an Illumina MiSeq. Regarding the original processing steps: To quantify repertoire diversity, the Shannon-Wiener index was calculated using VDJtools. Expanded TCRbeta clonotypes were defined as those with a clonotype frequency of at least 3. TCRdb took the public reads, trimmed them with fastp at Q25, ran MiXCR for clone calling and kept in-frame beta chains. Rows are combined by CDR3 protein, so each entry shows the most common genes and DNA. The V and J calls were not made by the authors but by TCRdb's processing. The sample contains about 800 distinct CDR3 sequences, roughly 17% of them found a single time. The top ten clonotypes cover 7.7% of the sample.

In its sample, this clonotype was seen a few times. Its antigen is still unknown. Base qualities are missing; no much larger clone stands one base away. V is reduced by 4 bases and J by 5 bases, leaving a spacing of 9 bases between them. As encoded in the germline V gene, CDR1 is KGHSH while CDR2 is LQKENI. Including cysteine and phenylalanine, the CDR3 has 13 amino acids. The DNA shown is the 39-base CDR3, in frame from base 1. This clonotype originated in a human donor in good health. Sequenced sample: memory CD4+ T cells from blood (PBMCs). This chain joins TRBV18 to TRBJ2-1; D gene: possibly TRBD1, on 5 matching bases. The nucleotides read TGTGCCAGCTCACGGTCACAGGACAATGAGCAGTTCTTC. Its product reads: CASSRSQDNEQFF.